Detailed here is one TCR beta chain. Its antigen is still unknown. The CDR3 loop spans 14 amino acids. CDR1 and CDR2 from the germline V gene are SGHTA and FQGNSA. V was pared by 7 bases and J by 0 bases, with 13 bases between. This specimen belongs to a study of long-term antiretroviral therapy in people with HIV. Assay version v3.0 of immunoSEQ was used, and it was run at survey level. Data came from immunoSEQ multiplex PCR; TCRdb stores just in-frame clones and leaves some out. The sample lists under 25,000 clones, around nine tenths occurring once. Study conclusions and caveats: When set beside controls, HIV repertoires had CDR3 length ranges that were narrower.

Ahead of DNA extraction, samples held roughly 1-11 million cryopreserved PBMC each. The clonotype originates from a man aged 35 to 55 with HIV. This sequence joins TRBV7-2 and TRBJ2-7; weak D call: TRBD2 (6 bases). Specimen: unsorted PBMCs, collected 0.5 years after starting antiretroviral therapy. For the CDR3, the DNA is TGTGCCAGCACCCGGGGTAGCGGCTCCTACGAGCAGTACTTC. Its translation: CASTRGSGSYEQYF. The whole variable domain, remainder taken from reference TRBV7-2 and TRBJ2-7, is GAGVSQSPSNKVTEKGKDVELRCDPISGHTALYWYRQSLGQGLEFLIYFQGNSAPDKSGLPSDRFSAERTGGSVSTLTIQRTQQEDSAVYLCASTRGSGSYEQYFGPGTRLTVT.